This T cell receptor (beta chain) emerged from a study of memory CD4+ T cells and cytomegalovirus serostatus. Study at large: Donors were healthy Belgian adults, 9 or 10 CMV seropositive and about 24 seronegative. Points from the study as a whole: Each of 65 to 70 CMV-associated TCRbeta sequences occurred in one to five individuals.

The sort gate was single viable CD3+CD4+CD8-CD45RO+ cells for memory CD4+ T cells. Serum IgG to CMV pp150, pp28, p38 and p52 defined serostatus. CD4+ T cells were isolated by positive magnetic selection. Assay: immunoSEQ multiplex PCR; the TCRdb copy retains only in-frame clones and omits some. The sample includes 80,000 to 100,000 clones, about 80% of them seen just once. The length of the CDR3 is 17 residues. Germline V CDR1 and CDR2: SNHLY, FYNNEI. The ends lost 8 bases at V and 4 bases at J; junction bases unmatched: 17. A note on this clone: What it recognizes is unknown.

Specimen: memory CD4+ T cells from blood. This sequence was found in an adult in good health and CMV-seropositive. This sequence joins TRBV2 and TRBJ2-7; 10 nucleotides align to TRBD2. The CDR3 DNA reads TGTGCCAGCCGGGAGGGAGGGGGCCTAGCGGGAGTGTACGAGCAGTACTTC. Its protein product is CASREGGGLAGVYEQYF. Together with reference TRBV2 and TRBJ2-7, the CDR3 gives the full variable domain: EPEVTQTPSHQVTQMGQEVILRCVPISNHLYFYWYRQILGQKVEFLVSFYNNEISEKSEIFDDQFSVERPDGSNFTLKIRSTKLEDSAMYFCASREGGGLAGVYEQYFGPGTRLTVT.